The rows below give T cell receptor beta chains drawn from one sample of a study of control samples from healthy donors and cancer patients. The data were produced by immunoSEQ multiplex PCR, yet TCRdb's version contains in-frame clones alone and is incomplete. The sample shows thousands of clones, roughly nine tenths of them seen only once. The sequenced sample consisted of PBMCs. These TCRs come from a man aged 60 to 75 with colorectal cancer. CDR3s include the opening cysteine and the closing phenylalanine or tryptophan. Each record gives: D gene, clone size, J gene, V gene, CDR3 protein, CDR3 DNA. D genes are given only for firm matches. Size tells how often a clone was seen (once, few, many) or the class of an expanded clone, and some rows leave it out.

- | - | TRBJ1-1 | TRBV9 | CASSVVGGSTEAFF | TGTGCCAGCAGCGTAGTGGGAGGGAGCACTGAAGCTTTCTTT
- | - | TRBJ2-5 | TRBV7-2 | CASRLIPSETQYF | TGTGCCAGCAGATTAATCCCCTCCGAGACCCAGTACTTC
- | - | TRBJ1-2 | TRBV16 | CASSQFKVMGYTF | TGTGCCAGCAGCCAATTTAAAGTTATGGGCTACACCTTC
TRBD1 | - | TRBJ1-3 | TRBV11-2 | CASSFDRGSGNTIYF | TGTGCCAGCAGTTTTGACAGGGGCTCTGGAAACACCATATATTTT
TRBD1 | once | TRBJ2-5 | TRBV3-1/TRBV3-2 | CASSLSTGGPETQYF | TGTGCCAGCAGCCTTTCGACAGGGGGCCCAGAGACCCAGTACTTC
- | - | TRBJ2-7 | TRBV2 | CASSVQGDLYEQYF | TGTGCCAGCAGTGTACAGGGTGATCTCTACGAGCAGTACTTC
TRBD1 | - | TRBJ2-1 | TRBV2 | CASNDYGTASYNEQFF | TGTGCCAGCAATGACTACGGGACAGCGTCCTACAATGAGCAGTTCTTC
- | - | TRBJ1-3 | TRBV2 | CASSLRSSGNTIYF | TGTGCCAGCAGTTTAAGGTCCTCCGGAAACACCATATATTTT
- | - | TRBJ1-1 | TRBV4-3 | CASSRDRNTEAFF | TGCGCCAGCAGCCGCGACAGGAACACTGAAGCTTTCTTT
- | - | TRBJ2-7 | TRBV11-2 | CASSAYAASRTYEQYF | TGTGCCAGCAGCGCCTACGCGGCTTCGCGCACCTACGAGCAGTACTTC
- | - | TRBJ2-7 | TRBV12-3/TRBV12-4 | CASSYRPYEQYF | TGTGCCAGCAGTTACAGGCCCTACGAGCAGTACTTC
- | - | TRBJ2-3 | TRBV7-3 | CASSLIPLSYGANTDTQYF | TGTGCCAGCAGCTTAATCCCTCTATCGTACGGGGCAAACACAGATACGCAGTATTTT
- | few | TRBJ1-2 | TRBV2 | CASRRDVNYGYTF | TGTGCCAGCAGACGGGACGTTAACTATGGCTACACCTTC
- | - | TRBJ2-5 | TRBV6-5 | CASRGRLLGETQYF | TGTGCCAGCAGGGGTCGTCTTTTAGGGGAGACCCAGTACTTC